This T cell receptor beta chain was sequenced during a study of T-cell reconstitution after alpha-beta-depleted transplantation in children. Germline CDR1 is MNHEY and CDR2 is SMNVEV (reference sequence). CDR3 size: 15 residues. V was clipped by 6 bases and J by 4 bases; unmatched bases: 10. Preparation of the TCRbeta library used unique molecular identifiers. TCRdb processed the PCR reads anew with MiXCR; each CDR3 protein has one entry. The sample lists 360,000 or so distinct CDR3 sequences; roughly 22% were seen once. The receptor was derived from a human donor who donated a stem cell graft to a child with acute myeloid leukemia. Sequenced here: PBMCs from the stem cell graft donor, sampled from the stem cell graft. This sequence joins TRBV27 and TRBJ2-7; TRBD1 matches 9 bases. The CDR3 coding sequence is TGTGCCAGCAGGTCCTCCGGGACAGGGATTTACGAGCAGTACTTC. Translating it yields CASRSSGTGIYEQYF.